This TCR beta chain was identified in a study of cytomegalovirus exposure and HLA in healthy donors. Losses at the gene ends were 11 bases for V and 2 bases for J; bases not matched to a gene: 7. This CDR3 has 13 amino acids. Germline assignment: CDR1 WNHNN and CDR2 SYGVQD (reference sequence). PCR was performed using 60 Vbeta and 13 Jbeta primers. Assay used: immunoSEQ multiplex PCR; TCRdb lists only in-frame clones, some missing. Among 80,000 to 95,000 clones listed, roughly 70% were seen once. The sequenced sample was PBMCs. This rearrangement joins TRBV10-1 to TRBJ2-7, with 9 bases that match TRBD2. This sequence originates from a woman aged 18-29 years in good health and CMV-seropositive. The CDR3 DNA reads TGCGCCGGCCAGCGGGGGGAGCCCTACGAGCAGTACTTC. It is translated as CAGQRGEPYEQYF.